Listed here are 17 T cell receptor beta chains from one sample, sequenced in a study of T cells in Graves' hyperthyroidism and ophthalmopathy. RNA transcripts provided the source from which TCR beta CDR3 regions were amplified. Primed by the HTBI set, a first-round RT-PCR was run on the TCR CDR3. MiXCR was run by TCRdb on the multiplex PCR reads, yielding one entry per CDR3 protein. The sample records approximately 370,000 distinct CDR3 sequences, 17% being singletons. Sequenced: blood. The receptors here all came from a woman aged 30 to 39 with Graves' hyperthyroidism that later progressed to Graves' ophthalmopathy.

V usage is TRBV7-9 and J usage is TRBJ2-6; possible D gene TRBD1, 6 bases. Per germline, CDR1 SEHNR and CDR2 FQNEAQ (reference sequence). This CDR3 is built from 16 residues. The germline V and J ends were trimmed by 4 bases and 0 bases, with 10 bases remaining between them. CDR3 protein: CASSSNRDSGANVLTF. The CDR3 DNA sequence: TGTGCCAGCAGCTCAAACAGGGACTCTGGGGCCAACGTCCTGACTTTC.

The V and J genes are TRBV3-1 and TRBJ1-1; D is ambiguous. V lost 8 bases and J 7 bases, leaving 23 bases between the germline ends. The length of the CDR3 is 15 residues. The germline V gene encodes CDR1 LGHDT and CDR2 YNNKEL (reference sequence). CDR3 protein: CASEVGWGRRDEAFF. The CDR3, as DNA: TGTGCCAGCGAGGTAGGTTGGGGTCGGCGGGATGAAGCTTTCTTT.

In this sample, this clonotype turned up many times. The CDR3 loop is CASNGRMGLTPGELFF. CDR3 coding DNA: TGTGCCAGCAATGGGAGAATGGGGCTAACCCCGGGGGAGCTGTTTTTT. The V gene is TRBV6-1, the J gene TRBJ2-2; either TRBD1 or TRBD2 may fit D (5 bases each). V was trimmed by 7 bases and J by 8 bases, leaving 23 bases between them. The CDR3 extends over 16 amino acids. CDR1 MNHNS and CDR2 SASEGT come from the germline V gene.

This clonotype occurred many times. V and J are TRBV2 and TRBJ1-6; D ambiguous. The CDR3 runs 15 residues. The germline V and J ends were trimmed by 4 bases and 3 bases, with 10 bases remaining between them. The germline gives CDR1 SNHLY, CDR2 FYNNEI. In DNA, the CDR3 is TGTGCCAGCAGTGTAGGCCAGATCTATAATTCACCCCTCCACTTT. This gives the protein CASSVGQIYNSPLHF. The full variable domain, completed using reference TRBV2 and TRBJ1-6, is EPEVTQTPSHQVTQMGQEVILRCVPISNHLYFYWYRQILGQKVEFLVSFYNNEISEKSEIFDDQFSVERPDGSNFTLKIRSTKLEDSAMYFCASSVGQIYNSPLHFGNGTRLTVT.

Only a few counts were recorded for this clonotype. The rearrangement uses TRBV20-1 and TRBJ1-4; D is possibly TRBD1 (5 bases). This CDR3 has 15 residues. Looked up from germline, CDR1 is DFQATT and CDR2 is SNEGSKA (reference sequence). V dropped 5 bases and J dropped 8 bases, with 21 bases sitting between them. The CDR3 here is CSAPLRWGTEEKLFF. The CDR3 region has the DNA TGCAGTGCTCCTCTTCGGTGGGGCACGGAGGAAAAACTGTTTTTT.

This clonotype has at least ten counts. The chain uses TRBV12-3 or TRBV12-4 and TRBJ1-4; TRBD1 agrees at 7 bases. The CDR3 covers 13 residues. V gave up 8 bases and J gave up 2 bases; unmatched junction bases: 2. The CDR3 sequence: CASRRGTNEKLFF. For the CDR3, the DNA is TGTGCCAGCCGCAGGGGGACTAATGAAAAACTGTTTTTT.

Comment on this clonotype: This sequence may be a read error, since a much larger clone differs from it by one base. The gene calls are TRBV5-8 and TRBJ1-6, with 7 bases identical to TRBD1. Germline V gives CDR1 SGHTS, CDR2 YDEGEE. This CDR3 is 19 amino acids long. The CDR3 here is CTSSSLRYPSRDRKSPLHF. In DNA, the CDR3 is TGTACCAGCAGCTCCCTCCGGTACCCGAGCCGGGACAGAAAATCACCCCTCCACTTT.

V and J are TRBV5-4 and TRBJ2-7; D gene unclear. CDR3 length: 13 residues. CDR1 is SGHNT and CDR2 is YYREEE in the germline V gene (reference sequence). The V gene lost 9 bases and the J gene lost 2 bases, with 15 bases spanning the gap. CDR3 DNA sequence: TGTGCCAACTCCCTGGACGTTGCCTACGAGCAGTACTTC. Protein sequence: CANSLDVAYEQYF.

This clonotype was seen many times. The V gene is TRBV15, the J gene TRBJ2-7; D gene unclear. The CDR3 has 13 residues. Germline V gene sequence: CDR1 LNHNV, CDR2 YYDKDF (reference sequence). Trimming took off 5 bases at V and 3 bases at J, with 11 bases between the two ends. The CDR3 DNA is TGTGCCACCAGCCTTCGGACCGGCTACGAGCAGTACTTC. Translation: CATSLRTGYEQYF. The full variable domain, completed using reference TRBV15 and TRBJ2-7, is DAMVIQNPRYQVTQFGKPVTLSCSQTLNHNVMYWYQQKSSQAPKLLFHYYDKDFNNEADTPDNFQSRRPNTSFCFLDIRSPGLGDTAMYLCATSLRTGYEQYFGPGTRLTVT.

This clonotype was seen repeatedly, ten times or more. The CDR3 reads CSASSGTSGVGEQFF. Here the CDR3 DNA reads TGCAGTGCTAGTTCCGGGACTAGTGGAGTTGGGGAGCAGTTCTTC. The V call is TRBV20-1, the J call TRBJ2-1, with 8 bases lining up with TRBD2. The germline gives CDR1 DFQATT, CDR2 SNEGSKA (reference sequence). The CDR3 runs 15 residues. J lost 10 bases, V lost 3 bases, and 14 bases had no gene match.

The chain joins TRBV5-1 to TRBJ1-2, with 9 bases fitting TRBD1. The CDR3 loop spans 15 amino acids. The ends lost 2 bases at V and 8 bases at J; junction bases unmatched: 10. Germline V gene data show CDR1 as SGHRS and CDR2 as YFSETQ. The CDR3 loop is CASSFSGTGYIGYTF. CDR3 in DNA: TGCGCCAGCAGCTTTTCCGGGACAGGGTATATCGGCTACACCTTC.

The gene calls are TRBV6-2 or TRBV6-3 and TRBJ2-2; 9 bases align to TRBD1. The CDR3 consists of 17 residues. V was clipped by 4 bases and J by 6 bases; unmatched bases: 12. Germline CDR1 MNHEY, CDR2 SVGEGT. CDR3 sequence: CASSSSYRGRVAGELFF. Here the CDR3 DNA reads TGTGCCAGCAGTTCCTCCTACAGGGGGCGCGTTGCCGGGGAGCTGTTTTTT.

V usage is TRBV2 and J usage is TRBJ2-7, with a weak D call TRBD1 (5 bases). V was trimmed by 7 bases and J by 0 bases, leaving 10 bases between them. The germline CDR1 and CDR2 sequences are SNHLY and FYNNEI. The CDR3 contains 13 residues. The DNA of the CDR3 is TGTGCCAGCAATACAGGAATCTCCTACGAGCAGTACTTC. This sequence encodes CASNTGISYEQYF.

The gene calls are TRBV3-1 and TRBJ1-2, with 8 bases that match TRBD1. Germline V gene data show CDR1 as LGHDT and CDR2 as YNNKEL (reference sequence). The length of the CDR3 is 18 residues. V gave up 8 bases and J gave up 2 bases; unmatched junction bases: 19. The CDR3 is CASSPLAGQGAYNYGYTF. The CDR3 bases are TGTGCCAGCTCACCACTGGCAGGGCAGGGGGCGTACAACTATGGCTACACCTTC.

CDR3 sequence (DNA): TGTGCCAGCAGCTTAATCGGGGGTGGAAACACCATATATTTT. It yields the protein CASSLIGGGNTIYF. This rearrangement joins TRBV5-4 to TRBJ1-3, with a possible D match to TRBD1 (5 bases). CDR3 length: 14 amino acids. V lost 2 bases and J 3 bases, leaving 9 bases between the germline ends. In germline, CDR1 is SGHNT, CDR2 YYREEE (reference sequence).

This clonotype was seen many times. The gene calls are TRBV4-1 and TRBJ1-4; 8 positions agree with TRBD1. Germline lookup yields CDR1 MGHRA and CDR2 YSYEKL. The CDR3 totals 16 residues. Unmatched junction bases numbered 7, after V lost 4 bases and J lost 3 bases. CDR3 coding DNA: TGCGCCAGCAGCCGCCTCGACAGGGGTGCTAATGAAAAACTGTTTTTT. This gives the protein CASSRLDRGANEKLFF.

This chain joins TRBV7-9 and TRBJ2-5; D unclear. The germline V gene encodes CDR1 SEHNR and CDR2 FQNEAQ (reference sequence). Trimming removed 2 bases at V and 5 bases at J, with 9 bases between. CDR3 size: 13 residues. CDR3 protein: CASSLSLRETQYF. DNA of the CDR3: TGTGCCAGCAGCTTATCCCTAAGGGAGACCCAGTACTTC.